This T cell receptor beta chain originates from a study of shared clonotypes between healthy human individuals (dated by TCRdb to about 2020). About the full investigation: The cohort comprised two women and a few men aged 18 to 49 years. The study deeply sequenced blood TCR repertoires of about 5 healthy adults to estimate repertoire size and the extent of clonotype sharing between individuals. Leukapheresis yielded between about 0.9 and 9 billion PBMCs per donor. For each donor, CD4 naive and CD4 memory were each run on three plates, CD8 naive on two plates, and CD8 memory on one plate. Different laboratories and diverse techniques were used to prepare libraries and sequence TCR repertoires, to increase sequencing depth and limit assay-specific biases. What the work shows at the level of the full study, not this receptor alone: Compared with non-shared clonotypes, clonotypes shared by all four sorted-subset donors had higher generation probabilities. Larger estimated clonotype richness was generally found for naive subsets than for memory subsets. Even with the large sequencing depth, rarefaction of the sorted-subset datasets indicated that sequencing was incomplete. When several donors were compared, the shared fraction of clonotypes was around 5% for naive CD4, 3.5% to 4% for naive CD8, more than 2% for memory CD4, and less than 0.45% for memory CD8. Based on pairwise subsampling, the degree of clonotype sharing among donors was expected to be affected by sequencing depth. Sampling was limited to blood, and TCR repertoires in tissue likely differ from TCR repertoires in blood. Because the study included only a small number of donors, the genetic and exposure-history diversity represented was limited.

Using the deep immunoSEQ assay, multiplex PCR amplified TCR CDR3 regions from genomic DNA. Extracted genomic DNA from each cell subset was spread evenly across all wells of several immunoSEQ 96-well plates, with each plate serving as a replicate. For sorted subsets, each replicate PCR was loaded with roughly 190 ng genomic DNA, equivalent to about 33,000 T cell genomes. Purified libraries were measured with a Qubit 3.0 fluorometer, size-checked on a Bioanalyzer 2100, and measured again with the KAPA Library Quantification kit. Every immunoSEQ 96-well plate was sequenced on a dedicated single-read 150-cycle Illumina NextSeq 550 flow cell. As for the authors' bioinformatics: Because the immunoSEQ output held only junctional sequences and lacked quality scores, the filtering could not match the filtering applied to full-length reads. To assign V/J genes and CDR3, sequences were annotated against IMGT germline references using PyIR, a Python wrapper for IgBLAST v1.9. Reads were removed for weak V/J assignments (E-value above 1e-6), missing CDR3, stop codons, out-of-frame junctions, or ambiguous translated residues. V3J clonotypes were defined by identical inferred V gene, J gene, and CDR3 amino acid sequence. The percentage overlap between two repertoires was calculated by dividing the number of shared unique clonotypes by the size of the smaller repertoire. RTK rarefaction, the Chao1 estimator, and Recon v2.1 estimates of unobserved clonotypes were used to assess repertoire richness. Generation probabilities for all TCRbeta clonotypes obtained by the gDNA method from a handful of donors were computed using OLGA. TCRdb limited this immuneACCESS table to in-frame rearrangements with V and J called. A share of clones is missing; checked studies link under half to unresolved V genes, and the rest is unexplained. V, J and clone size are taken as reported in that table, and D and trimming were inferred from the DNA itself. The sample table shows hundreds of thousands of clones, and around 78% are seen once. Roughly 1.9% of the sample is held by the ten biggest clonotypes.

The donors were healthy, HIV-negative adults who had no recently reported acute infections or vaccinations. Every donor was a Caucasian adult living in Nashville, Tennessee, USA. CD4+ T cells were enriched by magnetic negative selection; naive cells were then positively selected on CD45RA, and the negative fraction formed the memory subset. After blood collection by leukapheresis, PBMCs were isolated using Ficoll-Histopaque density gradient centrifugation and then cryopreserved in the vapor phase of liquid nitrogen. Analytical flow cytometry was used to check the purity and quantity of each magnetically sorted T cell population. Genomic DNA was isolated from each sorted fraction and quantified by UV absorbance on a Nanodrop 2000c. The CDR3 starts with the cysteine, ends with the phenylalanine, and has 18 residues. Solely the CDR3 DNA is kept, with 54 bases framed from the first base. V drops 5 bases and J drops 0 bases, leaving 17 bases in between. CDR1 and CDR2 were assigned from the germline V gene as MDHEN and SYDVKM.

A remark on this clone: Its recognized antigen is unknown. No base qualities exist here, and no much larger clone lies one base off it.

The clonotype comes from a woman younger than 45 in good health. Sequenced material: memory CD4+ T cells sorted from blood. Reading the label with the study, this specimen's cell subset or site is: CD45RA-negative fraction. The rearrangement combines TRBV28 with TRBJ2-6; possibly the D gene is TRBD1, per 5 matching bases. The CDR3 reads as follows: CASSADTLKRSGANVLTF. In nucleotide form, the sequence is TGTGCCAGCAGTGCGGACACCCTGAAACGCTCTGGGGCCAACGTCCTGACTTTC.